These T cell receptor beta chains were read from a single sample in a study of CD4+ T cells in melanoma. Produced via immunoSEQ multiplex PCR; TCRdb's table is partial and in-frame only. Among 13,000 to 15,000 clones listed, approximately 73% were seen once. Material for sequencing was cells from a culture (not recorded whether cultured in vitro). The receptor source for this set is a human donor with melanoma. Both conserved end residues are part of each CDR3. Each record gives: CDR3 protein, CDR3 DNA, J gene, CDR3 length, D gene, V gene, clone size. The D gene is left open where the match is weak. Size is stated for part of the rows, as once, few or many counts, or as a class when the clone is expanded.

CSARTRGEAFF	TGCAGTGCTAGAACTAGGGGTGAAGCTTTCTTT	TRBJ1-1	11	NA	TRBV20-1	NA
CAWSVGGRNQPQHF	TGTGCCTGGAGTGTCGGGGGAAGGAATCAGCCCCAGCATTTT	TRBJ1-5	14	NA	TRBV30	NA
CASSPFSLPDTQYF	TGTGCCAGCTCACCATTCTCCTTACCAGATACGCAGTATTTT	TRBJ2-3	14	NA	TRBV18	NA
CASSRGDTGELFF	TGTGCCAGCTCCCGGGGGGACACCGGGGAGCTGTTTTTT	TRBJ2-2	13	TRBD2	TRBV7-9	NA
CASSRLPRYTEAFF	TGTGCCAGCAGCCGCCTCCCCAGGTACACTGAAGCTTTCTTT	TRBJ1-1	14	NA	TRBV7-9	NA
CASGRGGDRADTQYF	TGTGCCAGTGGAAGAGGAGGGGATCGGGCAGATACGCAGTATTTT	TRBJ2-3	15	NA	TRBV6-1	NA
CASSAGGGTQYF	TGTGCCAGCAGCGCAGGGGGAGGGACCCAGTACTTC	TRBJ2-5	12	NA	TRBV9	NA
CATSSQNYRDYTEAFF	TGTGCCACCAGCAGCCAGAACTACAGGGACTACACTGAAGCTTTCTTT	TRBJ1-1	16	NA	TRBV15	NA
CASSYGPRGDTGELFF	TGTGCCAGCAGCTACGGCCCCCGGGGAGACACCGGGGAGCTGTTTTTT	TRBJ2-2	16	NA	TRBV7-3	few
CSARGDYGYTF	TGCAGCGCCCGAGGAGACTATGGCTACACCTTC	TRBJ1-2	11	NA	TRBV29-1	once
CASSFPSLAGGFTDTQYF	TGTGCCAGCAGCTTTCCTTCACTAGCGGGGGGCTTTACAGATACGCAGTATTTT	TRBJ2-3	18	TRBD2	TRBV7-2	NA
CASSASGAGYGYTF	TGTGCCAGCAGCGCCTCGGGGGCGGGCTATGGCTACACCTTC	TRBJ1-2	14	NA	TRBV9	NA
CASSLGLAGGQFF	TGCGCCAGCAGCTTGGGGCTAGCGGGGGGGCAGTTCTTC	TRBJ2-1	13	TRBD2	TRBV5-1	NA
CASSQDRTAYEQYF	TGCGCCAGCAGCCAAGACCGGACAGCCTACGAGCAGTACTTC	TRBJ2-7	14	NA	TRBV4-1	once
CASSSPPAELNTEAFF	TGTGCCAGCAGCTCCCCTCCCGCGGAGCTGAACACTGAAGCTTTCTTT	TRBJ1-1	16	NA	TRBV7-9	NA
CASSSQGAMNTEAFF	TGTGCCAGCAGCTCTCAGGGGGCCATGAACACTGAAGCTTTCTTT	TRBJ1-1	15	TRBD1	TRBV7-9	NA
CASSPRQGFSYTF	TGTGCCAGCTCACCGCGACAGGGTTTCAGCTACACCTTC	TRBJ1-2	13	TRBD1	TRBV18	NA
CASSMNDGGYGYTF	TGTGCCAGTAGTATGAACGACGGCGGCTATGGCTACACCTTC	TRBJ1-2	14	NA	TRBV19	NA
CASSVGTRGGQETQYF	TGTGCCAGCAGCGTAGGAACTAGAGGAGGGCAAGAGACCCAGTACTTC	TRBJ2-5	16	NA	TRBV9	NA
CASGGQGRTGELFF	TGCGCCAGCGGGGGACAGGGTCGCACCGGGGAGCTGTTTTTT	TRBJ2-2	14	TRBD1	TRBV5-1	NA
CASSLYGQGEETQYF	TGCGCCAGCAGCTTGTATGGGCAGGGTGAAGAGACCCAGTACTTC	TRBJ2-5	15	NA	TRBV5-1	NA
CASSSDPGSDRKLFF	TGCGCCAGCAGCTCCGACCCTGGGTCTGATCGAAAACTGTTTTTT	TRBJ1-4	15	NA	TRBV5-1	once
CASSYGGNQPQHF	TGTGCCAGCAGTTACGGCGGGAATCAGCCCCAGCATTTT	TRBJ1-5	13	NA	TRBV6-5	few
CASSSPVMSGDNTGELFF	TGTGCCAGCAGCTCACCAGTCATGAGCGGGGATAACACCGGGGAGCTGTTTTTT	TRBJ2-2	18	TRBD2	TRBV5-5	NA
CASSTTGTEYF	TGTGCCAGCAGTACCACCGGGACAGAGTACTTC	TRBJ2-7	11	TRBD1	TRBV6-5	NA
CASSVGREELFF	TGTGCCAGCTCAGTGGGTCGCGAAGAGCTGTTTTTT	TRBJ2-2	12	NA	TRBV11-3	NA
CASSLFGQNTEAFF	TGTGCCAGCAGCTTATTTGGACAGAACACTGAAGCTTTCTTT	TRBJ1-1	14	NA	TRBV11-2	NA
CASRQMGGGRGYGYTF	TGCGCCAGCAGACAAATGGGGGGGGGCCGCGGCTATGGCTACACCTTC	TRBJ1-2	16	NA	TRBV5-1	NA
CASSEDPPLAGVYEQYF	TGTGCCAGCAGTGAAGATCCGCCACTAGCGGGGGTCTACGAGCAGTACTTC	TRBJ2-7	17	TRBD2	TRBV2	NA
CASSPELTGLASGYTF	TGTGCCAGCAGCCCGGAACTGACAGGTCTCGCTTCTGGCTACACCTTC	TRBJ1-2	16	NA	TRBV4-2	NA
CASSARLEAFF	TGTGCCAGCAGCGCACGGTTAGAAGCTTTCTTT	TRBJ1-1	11	NA	TRBV11-2	NA
CASSAEVLNTEAFF	TGCGCCAGCTCGGCAGAAGTCTTGAACACTGAAGCTTTCTTT	TRBJ1-1	14	NA	TRBV5-1	NA
CASSGRDEGTDTQYF	TGTGCCAGCAGTGGCCGGGACGAAGGCACAGATACGCAGTATTTT	TRBJ2-3	15	NA	TRBV6-6	once
CASRPGQGSYEQYF	TGTGCCAGCAGGCCGGGACAGGGGTCCTACGAGCAGTACTTC	TRBJ2-7	14	TRBD1	TRBV2	once
CASSGGRAGANVLTF	TGTGCCAGCAGTGGGGGAAGGGCTGGGGCCAACGTCCTGACTTTC	TRBJ2-6	15	NA	TRBV6-4	NA
CASSQDRVEQYF	TGCGCCAGCAGCCAGGACAGGGTCGAGCAGTACTTC	TRBJ2-7	12	TRBD1	TRBV4-3	NA
CASSLVGEPGLEENIQYF	TGCGCCAGCAGCTTGGTTGGGGAGCCGGGACTAGAGGAAAACATTCAGTACTTC	TRBJ2-4	18	TRBD2	TRBV5-1	once
CASSWGQEKTAGNTIYF	TGTGCCAGCAGCTGGGGACAGGAGAAGACGGCTGGAAACACCATATATTTT	TRBJ1-3	17	TRBD1	TRBV4-2	NA
CASTEMGRGYNQPQHF	TGTGCCAGTACTGAAATGGGCAGGGGCTACAATCAGCCCCAGCATTTT	TRBJ1-5	16	NA	TRBV19	few
CASSEAHGGLGGYTF	TGTGCCAGCAGTGAAGCGCACGGGGGTCTCGGTGGCTACACCTTC	TRBJ1-2	15	NA	TRBV6-1	NA
CASSDQQDNEQFF	TGTGCCAGCAGTGACCAGCAGGACAATGAGCAGTTCTTC	TRBJ2-1	13	NA	TRBV6-4	NA
CASSVKPVGTEAFF	TGTGCCAGCAGCGTCAAGCCGGTGGGTACTGAAGCTTTCTTT	TRBJ1-1	14	NA	TRBV7-8	NA
CASSFRSGRGGTEAFF	TGTGCCAGCAGCTTTCGGTCGGGAAGAGGTGGCACTGAAGCTTTCTTT	TRBJ1-1	16	NA	TRBV11-3	NA
CASSLDRVDEQYF	TGCGCCAGCAGCTTGGACAGGGTTGACGAGCAGTACTTC	TRBJ2-7	13	NA	TRBV5-1	few
CASSRGGYTDTQYF	TGCGCCAGCAGCCGGGGGGGCTACACAGATACGCAGTATTTT	TRBJ2-3	14	TRBD2	TRBV5-1	NA
CASRETGYSYNEQFF	TGTGCCAGCAGGGAGACGGGGTACTCCTACAATGAGCAGTTCTTC	TRBJ2-1	15	NA	TRBV6-1	NA
CASSTASSGNTIYF	TGTGCCAGTAGTACAGCCTCCTCTGGAAACACCATATATTTT	TRBJ1-3	14	NA	TRBV19	NA
CASSLASTDTQYF	TGTGCCAGCTCCTTAGCAAGCACAGATACGCAGTATTTT	TRBJ2-3	13	NA	TRBV18	NA
CASSERGAVRTQYF	TGTGCCAGCAGTGAACGGGGGGCCGTTCGGACGCAGTATTTT	TRBJ2-3	14	NA	TRBV6-4	NA
CSVVLFGARDTIYF	TGCAGCGTTGTGCTTTTCGGCGCTAGGGACACCATATATTTT	TRBJ1-3	14	NA	TRBV29-1	NA